These T cell receptor beta chains were read from a single sample in a study of T cell responses to AZD1222 COVID-19 vaccine. Measured with immunoSEQ multiplex PCR; TCRdb has only the in-frame clones, and not every one. The sample yields under 95,000 clones, roughly 90% seen once. The specimen was peripheral blood, collected 28 days after the second AZD1222 dose. The receptors here all came from an adult who received the AZD1222 COVID-19 vaccine. Each CDR3 is given with its conserved first and last residue. D genes are given only for firm matches. Part of the rows lack a size; the others show once, few, many or a class for expanded clones.

j_call v_call cdr3_length d_call clone_size cdr3_aa cdr3_nt
TRBJ1-2 TRBV6-2/TRBV6-3 15 - - CASSPRRGTNYGYTF TGTGCCAGCAGCCCACGGAGGGGGACTAACTATGGCTACACCTTC
TRBJ1-5 TRBV5-1 15 - - CASSPNPGFNQPQHF TGCGCCAGCAGCCCCAACCCGGGATTCAATCAGCCCCAGCATTTT
TRBJ1-6 TRBV5-1 18 TRBD1 - CASSLGAAGGTDNSPLHF TGCGCCAGCAGCTTGGGGGCGGCAGGGGGCACCGATAATTCACCCCTCCACTTT
TRBJ1-5 TRBV2 14 TRBD1 - CASSRDSATGAQHF TGTGCCAGCAGTCGGGACAGCGCCACTGGGGCCCAGCATTTT
TRBJ2-3 TRBV18 16 TRBD2 - CASSQDGTSGTDTQYF TGTGCCAGCTCCCAAGATGGGACTAGCGGCACAGATACGCAGTATTTT
TRBJ2-2 TRBV19 16 - few CASSMGGGLNTGELFF TGTGCCAGTAGTATGGGTGGGGGTCTTAACACCGGGGAGCTGTTTTTT
TRBJ1-2 TRBV5-8 13 - few CASSLGHNYGYTF TGTGCCAGCAGCTTGGGGCATAACTATGGCTACACCTTC
TRBJ1-5 TRBV28 13 TRBD1 - CASTTGGNQPQHF TGTGCCAGCACAACAGGGGGCAATCAGCCCCAGCATTTT
TRBJ2-3 TRBV7-2 17 TRBD1 - CASSLSGQGAPTDTQYF TGTGCCAGCAGCTTATCGGGACAGGGGGCCCCCACAGATACGCAGTATTTT
TRBJ2-7 TRBV5-1 12 - - CASAGNSYEQYF TGCGCCAGCGCCGGAAACTCCTACGAGCAGTACTTC
TRBJ1-1 TRBV28 15 TRBD1 - CASSQTGGIKTEAFF TGTGCCAGCAGCCAGACAGGGGGAATTAAAACTGAAGCTTTCTTT
TRBJ1-3 TRBV12-3/TRBV12-4 13 TRBD1 - CASVRGSGNTIYF TGTGCCAGCGTCAGGGGGAGTGGAAACACCATATATTTT
TRBJ2-1 TRBV11-2 16 TRBD1 - CASSQEGQGSNNEQFF TGTGCCAGCAGCCAAGAGGGACAGGGCTCAAACAATGAGCAGTTCTTC
TRBJ2-1 TRBV6-4 14 - - CASRRRLGHNEQFF TGTGCCAGCCGAAGGCGGTTGGGGCACAATGAGCAGTTCTTC
TRBJ1-5 TRBV19 15 - - CASSIDPKFNQPQHF TGTGCCAGTAGTATAGACCCCAAATTCAATCAGCCCCAGCATTTT
TRBJ2-7 TRBV7-2 13 TRBD1 - CASRFTGGSEQYF TGTGCCAGCAGATTCACAGGGGGCAGCGAGCAGTACTTC
TRBJ1-6 TRBV4-2 16 TRBD1 - CASSHIGQGWNSPLHF TGTGCCAGCAGCCACATTGGACAGGGGTGGAATTCACCCCTCCACTTT
TRBJ2-3 TRBV5-4 12 TRBD1 - CAGGQGGDTQYF TGTGCCGGCGGACAGGGGGGAGATACGCAGTATTTT
TRBJ2-1 TRBV3-1/TRBV3-2 18 - - CASSHLNGTPNSYNEQFF TGTGCCAGCAGCCATCTAAACGGGACTCCCAACTCCTACAATGAGCAGTTCTTC
TRBJ2-3 TRBV13 13 - once CASSRDFTDTQYF TGTGCCAGCAGCAGGGACTTCACAGATACGCAGTATTTT
TRBJ2-2 TRBV2 14 - - CASSPTAQTGELFF TGTGCCAGTTCCCCCACGGCGCAAACCGGGGAGCTGTTTTTT
TRBJ2-7 TRBV6-5 13 TRBD1 - CASSWDRTYEQYF TGTGCCAGCAGCTGGGACAGAACCTACGAGCAGTACTTC
TRBJ1-6 TRBV30 16 - - CAWRWRDSSYNSPLHF TGTGCCTGGAGGTGGAGGGATTCCTCCTATAATTCACCCCTCCACTTT
TRBJ2-1 TRBV2 15 - once CASSADSQPYNEQFF TGTGCCAGCAGTGCGGACAGCCAGCCCTACAATGAGCAGTTCTTC
TRBJ2-1 TRBV19 14 - - CASTRAGRNNEQFF TGTGCCAGTACGCGGGCAGGCCGCAACAATGAGCAGTTCTTC
TRBJ1-2 TRBV5-6 13 - once CASSPASGYGYTF TGTGCCAGCAGCCCGGCAAGCGGATATGGCTACACCTTC
TRBJ2-3 TRBV19 14 - - CASKGAAPTDTQYF TGTGCCAGTAAAGGGGCCGCCCCCACAGATACGCAGTATTTT
TRBJ2-2 TRBV5-5 15 - - CASSLVRVSAGELFF TGTGCCAGCAGCTTGGTTAGGGTATCAGCCGGGGAGCTGTTTTTT
TRBJ1-5 TRBV6-5 15 - - CASNSAGYSNQPQHF TGTGCCAGCAACTCCGCCGGGTATAGCAATCAGCCCCAGCATTTT
TRBJ2-7 TRBV19 14 TRBD1 - CASSRDRDPYEQYF TGTGCCAGTAGCCGGGACAGGGATCCCTACGAGCAGTACTTC
TRBJ2-3 TRBV6-2/TRBV6-3 15 - - CASSPYRGGTDTQYF TGTGCCAGCAGTCCCTACAGGGGGGGGACAGATACGCAGTATTTT
TRBJ2-1 TRBV13 16 TRBD2 - CASSSEKTSGKNEQFF TGTGCCAGCAGCTCGGAGAAGACTAGCGGGAAGAATGAGCAGTTCTTC
TRBJ1-2 TRBV5-1 14 TRBD1 - CASSFIGTGDGYTF TGCGCCAGCAGCTTTATAGGGACAGGGGATGGCTACACCTTC
TRBJ2-3 TRBV5-6 16 TRBD2 - CASSLWTSGGADTQYF TGTGCCAGCAGCTTGTGGACTAGCGGGGGGGCAGATACGCAGTATTTT
TRBJ2-2 TRBV15 17 TRBD1 - CATSSLGGQAWAGELFF TGTGCCACCAGCTCCCTCGGGGGACAGGCCTGGGCCGGGGAGCTGTTTTTT
TRBJ1-1 TRBV4-3 16 TRBD1 - CASSQEGDSMNTEAFF TGCGCCAGCAGCCAAGAGGGGGACAGCATGAACACTGAAGCTTTCTTT
TRBJ1-5 TRBV5-6 14 - - CASSLGRGNQPQHF TGTGCCAGCAGCTTGGGCCGGGGCAATCAGCCCCAGCATTTT
TRBJ2-1 TRBV5-4 17 - - CASSSRDSQSSYNEQFF TGTGCCAGCAGCTCGCGGGACTCACAGAGCTCCTACAATGAGCAGTTCTTC
TRBJ1-5 TRBV2 15 - - CACSEELYSNQPQHF TGTGCCTGCAGTGAGGAACTCTATAGCAATCAGCCCCAGCATTTT
TRBJ1-1 TRBV6-5 12 - - CASSQGSTEAFF TGTGCCAGCAGCCAAGGGAGTACTGAAGCTTTCTTT
TRBJ1-3 TRBV18 15 - few CASSHRDSSGNTIYF TGTGCCAGCTCGCACAGGGACTCCTCTGGAAACACCATATATTTT
TRBJ1-2 TRBV3-1/TRBV3-2 14 - - CASSQGLLSHGYTF TGTGCCAGCAGCCAAGGGTTGTTAAGTCATGGCTACACCTTC
TRBJ2-3 TRBV6-6 15 TRBD2 once CASSPSGGGEDTQYF TGTGCCAGCTCCCCTAGCGGGGGAGGGGAGGATACGCAGTATTTT
TRBJ2-5 TRBV5-1 14 - - CASSHQGYQETQYF TGCGCCAGCAGCCACCAGGGTTACCAAGAGACCCAGTACTTC
TRBJ1-2 TRBV28 13 - - CASSFRQYGGYTF TGTGCCAGCAGTTTCCGACAGTACGGGGGCTACACCTTC
TRBJ1-2 TRBV11-2 15 TRBD1 - CASSLDPLDRDGYTF TGTGCCAGCAGCTTAGATCCCTTAGACAGGGATGGCTACACCTTC